The next 15 T cell receptor beta chains were all read from a single sample in a study of T cells in Graves' hyperthyroidism and ophthalmopathy. Researchers took RNA transcripts and amplified the TCR beta CDR3 regions from them. The study used the HTBI primer set for a first-round RT-PCR of the TCR CDR3. MiXCR, run by TCRdb on the multiplex PCR reads, gives a single entry per CDR3 protein. The top ten clones hold about 48% of a sample with approximately 200,000 distinct CDR3 sequences, approximately 20% of them seen once. Sequencing was performed on blood. The receptors originated from a man in his forties with Graves' hyperthyroidism.

This clonotype was counted between two and nine times. V is TRBV5-1 and J is TRBJ2-4; D is uncertain. The germline V gene encodes CDR1 SGHRS and CDR2 YFSETQ. Trimming shortened V by 2 bases and J by 0 bases, and 6 bases separated the two germline ends. CDR3 length equals 14 residues. The CDR3 here is CASSFGQAKNIQYF. Here the CDR3 DNA reads TGCGCCAGCAGCTTCGGTCAAGCCAAAAACATTCAGTACTTC.

The chain employs TRBV5-6 and TRBJ2-7, with 9 bases fitting TRBD1. The CDR3 contains 16 residues. V gave up 4 bases and J gave up 0 bases; unmatched junction bases: 8. CDR1 SGHDT and CDR2 YYEEEE come from the germline V gene. The CDR3 DNA reads as TGTGCCAGCAGCGCCATAGGGACAGGGATCTCCTACGAGCAGTACTTC. This encodes CASSAIGTGISYEQYF. Full variable domain (remainder filled in from reference TRBV5-6 and TRBJ2-7): DAGVTQSPTHLIKTRGQQVTLRCSPKSGHDTVSWYQQALGQGPQFIFQYYEEEERQRGNFPDRFSGHQFPNYSSELNVNALLLGDSALYLCASSAIGTGISYEQYFGPGTRLTVT.

This clonotype was detected only a few times. The chain joins TRBV5-1 to TRBJ1-6, with 7 bases matching TRBD1. From germline, CDR1 is SGHRS and CDR2 YFSETQ. V trimming: 0 bases; J trimming: 6 bases; junction bases outside the gene matches: 3. The CDR3 extends over 15 amino acids. The CDR3 region is CASSLASGGNSPLHF. The CDR3 DNA reads as TGCGCCAGCAGCTTGGCCTCAGGGGGTAATTCACCCCTCCACTTT.

This clonotype was counted ten times or more. The rearrangement uses TRBV2 and TRBJ2-7; TRBD1 aligns across 7 bases. V shed 6 bases and J 0 bases; nucleotides not matched to a gene: 5. This CDR3 is 14 amino acids long. Germline CDR1 reads SNHLY; CDR2 reads FYNNEI. CDR3 sequence (DNA): TGTGCCAGCAGGCCAGGGGACAGCTCCTACGAGCAGTACTTC. It codes for CASRPGDSSYEQYF.

Comments on this clonotype: Mismatch with germline at one junction end may stem from a read error. The chain joins TRBV7-3 to TRBJ2-1; 11 bases agree with TRBD2. CDR3 size: 17 residues. The germline CDR1 and CDR2 sequences are SGHTA and FQGTGA. The CDR3 sequence is CASSRLAGMSSHNEQFF. DNA of the CDR3: TGTGCCAGCAGCCGACTAGCGGGGATGAGCTCCCACAATGAGCAGTTCTTC.

This clonotype has ten or more counts. J is TRBJ1-6 and V is TRBV5-1, with 10 bases lining up with TRBD1. V shed 3 bases, J shed 8 bases, and the junction held 5 bases outside the gene matches. Per the germline V gene, CDR1 is SGHRS and CDR2 is YFSETQ. This CDR3 contains 15 residues. This CDR3 is CASSSSGTGDSPLHF. The CDR3 DNA sequence: TGCGCCAGCAGCTCCTCCGGGACAGGGGATTCACCCCTCCACTTT.

Ten or more counts support this clonotype. The chain joins TRBV7-9 to TRBJ1-2; a possible D gene is TRBD1 (5 bases). This CDR3 is 13 amino acids long. The germline V and J ends were trimmed by 3 bases and 3 bases, with 8 bases remaining between them. Germline values: CDR1 SEHNR, CDR2 FQNEAQ (reference sequence). CDR3 sequence (DNA): TGTGCCAGCAGCTTGGGACCCGACTATGGCTACACCTTC. It specifies CASSLGPDYGYTF.

In its sample, this clonotype was seen many times. The chain combines TRBV7-2 with TRBJ1-6; D gene uncertain. This CDR3 is built from 12 residues. The germline V and J ends were trimmed by 1 base and 13 bases, with 8 bases remaining between them. Germline loops: CDR1 SGHTA, CDR2 FQGNSA. Here the CDR3 DNA reads TGTGCCAGCAGCTTAGGGTTGAGGCCCCTCCACTTT. This codes for CASSLGLRPLHF.

This clonotype was counted many times. The chain uses TRBV7-9 and TRBJ2-3, with D uncertain. V was shortened by 5 bases and J by 3 bases, with 15 bases between the two germline ends. The CDR3 extends over 15 amino acids. Germline V CDR1 and CDR2: SEHNR, FQNEAQ (reference sequence). CDR3 sequence: CASSPGFGWTDTQYF. The CDR3 DNA reads as TGTGCCAGCAGCCCGGGCTTCGGTTGGACAGATACGCAGTATTTT. The full variable domain, completed using reference TRBV7-9 and TRBJ2-3, is DTGVSQNPRHKITKRGQNVTFRCDPISEHNRLYWYRQTLGQGPEFLTYFQNEAQLEKSRLLSDRFSAERPKGSFSTLEIQRTEQGDSAMYLCASSPGFGWTDTQYFGPGTRLTVL.

This clonotype has at least ten counts. The V call is TRBV7-9, the J call TRBJ2-1; D tentatively fits TRBD1 or TRBD2 (5 bases each). From germline, CDR1 is SEHNR and CDR2 FQNEAQ (reference sequence). The V end lost 4 bases, the J end lost 6 bases, and 19 bases lay between the germline ends. CDR3 length equals 16 residues. Written as DNA, the CDR3 is TGTGCCAGCAGCTCCCTCCGGGACCGCCCTCCCAATGAGCAGTTCTTC. It translates to CASSSLRDRPPNEQFF.

This clonotype occurred a few times. The chain has TRBV10-3 and TRBJ2-7, with 7 bases that match TRBD2. From germline, CDR1 is ENHRY and CDR2 SYGVKD. The CDR3 is 13 residues long. V gave up 10 bases and J gave up 2 bases; unmatched junction bases: 8. CDR3: CATLRGGPYEQYF. CDR3 DNA: TGTGCCACCCTTCGCGGGGGACCCTACGAGCAGTACTTC.

This clonotype was seen only a few times. The chain links TRBV25-1 to TRBJ1-4, with D unclear. The CDR3 is made up of 14 amino acids. V was trimmed by 2 bases and J by 8 bases, leaving 12 bases between them. CDR1 is MGHDK, CDR2 SYGVNS, per germline. CDR3 sequence (DNA): TGTGCCAGCAGTGAAGGTCGGCAGGTCGAAAAACTGTTTTTT. Translated: CASSEGRQVEKLFF. The entire variable domain, with the rest obtained from reference TRBV25-1 and TRBJ1-4, is as follows: EADIYQTPRYLVIGTGKKITLECSQTMGHDKMYWYQQDPGMELHLIHYSYGVNSTEKGDLSSESTVSRIRTEHFPLTLESARPSHTSQYLCASSEGRQVEKLFFGSGTQLSVL.

In this sample, this clonotype turned up a few times. This chain uses TRBV4-3 with TRBJ2-7, with 10 bases that match TRBD2. With V trimmed by 4 bases and J by 4 bases, 7 bases remained unmatched. Germline V gene lookup returns CDR1 LGHNA and CDR2 YSLEER. The CDR3 sequence is 15 residues long. The CDR3 reads CASSRGSGGEYEQYF. The CDR3 DNA sequence: TGCGCCAGCAGCCGGGGAAGCGGGGGGGAATACGAGCAGTACTTC.

This sequence joins TRBV9 and TRBJ1-6; weak D call: TRBD1 (6 bases). V lost 0 bases, J lost 7 bases, and 11 bases lay in between. The germline gives CDR1 SGDLS, CDR2 YYNGEE. This CDR3 spans 15 amino acids. The CDR3 loop reads CASSVAGDKNSPLHF. The CDR3 region has the DNA TGTGCCAGCAGCGTAGCCGGGGACAAAAATTCACCCCTCCACTTT.

There are a few counts of this clonotype. The V gene is TRBV11-2, the J gene TRBJ2-3; 13 bases match TRBD2. V lost 5 bases to trimming and J lost 2 bases; unmatched junction nucleotides: 4. The CDR3 extends over 16 amino acids. CDR1 and CDR2 (germline): SGHAT, FQNNGV. CDR3 nucleotide sequence: TGTGCCAGCAGCCGGACTAGCGGGGGCTCCACAGATACGCAGTATTTT. Amino acid sequence: CASSRTSGGSTDTQYF.